This T cell receptor beta chain was documented in a study of T-cell memory formation after mild COVID-19. The CDR3 has 14 residues. CDR1 and CDR2 (germline): SGDLS, YYNGEE. Unmatched junction bases numbered 4, after V lost 0 bases and J lost 7 bases. From the 5' RACE reads, TCRdb called clonotypes with MiXCR, one entry per CDR3 protein. The sample lists about 140,000 distinct CDR3 sequences, 13% to 15% occurring once. J is TRBJ2-1 and V is TRBV9, with TRBD1 matching 7 bases. This clonotype originated in an adult woman who had mild COVID-19 (a few samples of this study predate the infection). Cell type and time point are not known. The sequencing input was PBMCs or a T cell subset sorted from them (not recorded which). CDR3 sequence reads: CASSVGTGRNEQFF. The CDR3 DNA sequence: TGTGCCAGCAGCGTAGGGACAGGAAGGAATGAGCAGTTCTTC.